The 22 T cell receptor beta chains given below trace back to one sample, sequenced in a study of regulatory T cells in long-lasting Graves disease. Time point given: newly diagnosed GD, antithyroid drugs for less than 3 months. From PBMCs, RNA was extracted and then used to make the TCR library. In building TCR beta libraries, iRepertoire HTBI primers were used together with Arm-PCR of CDR3 regions. TCRdb fed the multiplex PCR reads into MiXCR, producing one record per CDR3 protein. Of roughly 380,000 distinct CDR3 sequences listed, around 15% are singletons. The data also belong to a second study, concerning T cells in Graves' hyperthyroidism and ophthalmopathy.

The source material was peripheral blood mononuclear cells (PBMCs), sampled at new diagnosis, from a patient treated with antithyroid drugs. The receptors originated from a man in his forties with Graves disease.

This clonotype was seen repeatedly, ten times or more. The rearrangement joins TRBV20-1 to TRBJ2-2; 9 bases align to TRBD2. Germline trimming cut 3 bases from V and 6 bases from J; bases unmatched to any gene: 5. Germline V gene data show CDR1 as DFQATT and CDR2 as SNEGSKA (reference sequence). This CDR3 contains 14 residues. CDR3 residues: CSASRGGAAGELFF. CDR3 DNA: TGCAGTGCTAGCCGCGGGGGGGCTGCCGGGGAGCTGTTTTTT.

This chain links TRBV15 with TRBJ2-5, with D perhaps TRBD1 or TRBD2 (6 bases each). There are 16 residues in the CDR3. V gave up 5 bases and J gave up 3 bases, with 19 bases separating them. Germline CDR1 is LNHNV and CDR2 is YYDKDF (reference sequence). The CDR3 here is CATSGGTTGGEETQYF. The CDR3 DNA follows: TGTGCCACCAGCGGGGGGACGACAGGAGGGGAAGAGACCCAGTACTTC.

This clonotype has ten or more counts. This chain joins TRBV7-9 and TRBJ2-1; no definite D call. Trimming removed 5 bases from V and 2 bases from J, with 7 bases in between. The CDR3 is 13 residues long. Germline-derived CDR1 and CDR2 are SEHNR and FQNEAQ (reference sequence). CDR3 sequence reads: CASSEDPYNEQFF. The CDR3, as DNA: TGTGCCAGCAGCGAGGACCCCTACAATGAGCAGTTCTTC.

This clonotype was recorded at least ten times. V usage is TRBV7-2 and J usage is TRBJ2-3; the D gene is possibly TRBD2 (7 bases). The ends were cut back, 4 bases at V and 6 bases at J, with 14 bases in the middle. The CDR3 length is 14 residues. Germline V gene lookup returns CDR1 SGHTA and CDR2 FQGNSA. DNA of the CDR3: TGTGCCAGCAGCTCGATGGGGGGGGCGGATACGCAGTATTTT. Its protein product is CASSSMGGADTQYF. The variable domain in full, completed from reference TRBV7-2 and TRBJ2-3, reads GAGVSQSPSNKVTEKGKDVELRCDPISGHTALYWYRQSLGQGLEFLIYFQGNSAPDKSGLPSDRFSAERTGGSVSTLTIQRTQQEDSAVYLCASSSMGGADTQYFGPGTRLTVL.

This clonotype was detected many times. This chain uses TRBV30 with TRBJ2-3; D not resolved. Germline CDR1 reads GTSNPN; CDR2 reads SVGIG (reference sequence). The CDR3 is made up of 13 amino acids. V shed 0 bases and J shed 4 bases, with 8 bases lying between them. The CDR3 loop is CAWSVSSPDTQYF. The CDR3 bases are TGTGCCTGGAGTGTGAGCTCCCCAGATACGCAGTATTTT.

With regard to this clonotype: One end of the junction fails to match germline, which may point to a read error. The V and J genes are TRBV28 and TRBJ2-3, with D perhaps matching TRBD2 (5 bases). Germline CDR1 reads MDHEN; CDR2 reads SYDVKM. The CDR3 is 16 amino acids. The CDR3 reads CASTPISGFRADTQYF. The CDR3 DNA is TGTGCCAGCACTCCTATTTCGGGGTTTAGGGCAGACACGCAGTATTTT.

This clonotype was counted ten times or more. The rearrangement uses TRBV5-6 and TRBJ1-5, with 8 bases identical to TRBD1. After removal of 3 bases from V and 4 bases from J, the junction contained 6 bases not matched to a gene. CDR3 length: 15 residues. Germline lookup yields CDR1 SGHDT and CDR2 YYEEEE. In DNA form, the CDR3 reads TGTGCCAGCAGCTATGGACAGGGTTGGAATCAGCCCCAGCATTTT. This codes for CASSYGQGWNQPQHF.

This clonotype was counted ten times or more. The gene calls are TRBV6-1 and TRBJ2-3, with D possibly matching TRBD2 (5 bases). The germline gives CDR1 MNHNS, CDR2 SASEGT. Trimming took 5 bases from V and 2 from J, leaving 20 bases between them. The CDR3 is 17 amino acids. CDR3 coding DNA: TGTGCCAGCAGTAACACGCCGACGAGCGGTGCCACAGATACGCAGTATTTT. Translating it yields CASSNTPTSGATDTQYF.

This clonotype was seen ten or more times. This chain connects TRBV5-1 to TRBJ2-2, with a possible D match to TRBD1 (5 bases). This CDR3 is 14 amino acids long. V was cut by 0 bases and J by 8 bases, with 11 bases left in between. CDR1 is SGHRS, CDR2 YFSETQ, per germline. CDR3: CASSLEGAAGELFF. CDR3 sequence (DNA): TGCGCCAGCAGCTTGGAAGGGGCAGCGGGGGAGCTGTTTTTT.

The V and J genes are TRBV9 and TRBJ2-3; the D is unclear. The J call may not be correct, given that the DNA end is closer to TRBJ2-5. CDR3 length equals 15 residues. Germline V lookup: CDR1 SGDLS, CDR2 YYNGEE. The CDR3 coding sequence is TGTGCCAGCAGCGTTCTCGAGACGCCACGAGAGACCCAGTACTTC. It codes for CASSVLETPRETQYF.

This clonotype was counted ten times or more. The J gene is TRBJ1-3, the V gene TRBV13, with D hard to call. Trimming pared 4 bases from V and 2 bases from J, leaving 15 bases between. The CDR3 is 16 residues long. Germline-derived CDR1 and CDR2 are PRHDT and FYEKMQ (reference sequence). The CDR3: CASSSLPIGPGNTIYF. CDR3 DNA sequence: TGTGCCAGCAGCTCGCTTCCGATAGGCCCTGGAAACACCATATATTTT.

There are a few counts of this clonotype. The rearrangement links TRBV5-6 to TRBJ2-7; D remains unclear. V was shortened by 2 bases and J by 0 bases, with 6 bases between the two germline ends. This CDR3 is 13 amino acids long. CDR1 SGHDT and CDR2 YYEEEE come from the germline V gene. CDR3 loop: CASSFSFSYEQYF. Written as DNA, the CDR3 is TGTGCCAGCAGCTTCTCTTTCTCCTACGAGCAGTACTTC.

This clonotype has only a few counts. The chain links TRBV2 to TRBJ2-7; no clear D gene. This CDR3 comprises 11 residues. V was trimmed by 8 bases and J by 6 bases, leaving 11 bases between them. From germline, CDR1 is SNHLY and CDR2 FYNNEI. CDR3 DNA sequence: TGTGCCAGCGGCAGACATGGCGAGCAGTACTTC. As protein: CASGRHGEQYF.

The CDR3 nucleotides are TGCAGCGTTAGGACAGAAGGAAACATTCAGTACTTC. Its protein product is CSVRTEGNIQYF. The chain joins TRBV29-1 to TRBJ2-4; the D gene is possibly TRBD1 (6 bases). CDR1 and CDR2 from the germline V gene are SQVTM and ANQGSEA. The V end was cut by 5 bases, the J end by 6 bases, with 11 bases between. The CDR3 has 12 residues.

The CDR3 sequence is CASSQDRSQGTGETQYF. CDR3 DNA: TGCGCCAGCAGCCAAGATCGATCCCAGGGGACAGGGGAGACCCAGTACTTC. This sequence joins TRBV4-1 and TRBJ2-5, with TRBD1 matching 9 bases. Germline V CDR1 and CDR2: MGHRA, YSYEKL. This CDR3 region has 17 residues. The V and J ends lost 0 bases and 5 bases, in that order; junction bases with no gene match: 10.

The table lists this clonotype with many counts. A much larger clonotype is one base distant, so this may be a read error. The conserved closing phenylalanine or tryptophan is absent in this CDR3, likely reflecting a read error. The rearrangement links TRBV12-3 or TRBV12-4 to TRBJ1-1; D gene uncertain. The CDR3 runs to 13 residues. V lost 3 bases, J lost 2 bases, and 7 bases lay in between. The CDR3 sequence is CASSLSRNTEAFL. The CDR3 nucleotides read TGTGCCAGCAGTTTGTCCAGAAACACTGAAGCTTTCCTT.

This clonotype has ten or more counts. In DNA form, the CDR3 reads TGCGCCAGCAGCCTCCACCAGGGTACCGAGACCCAGTACTTC. Its protein product is CASSLHQGTETQYF. The V and J genes are TRBV4-1 and TRBJ2-5, with a tentative D call TRBD1 (5 bases). The CDR3 totals 14 residues. CDR1 is MGHRA, CDR2 YSYEKL, per germline. V lost 4 bases to trimming and J lost 5 bases, with 14 bases between them.

This clonotype has a count of ten or more. This chain links TRBV12-3 or TRBV12-4 with TRBJ2-1; 11 bases line up with TRBD2. Unmatched junction bases numbered 6, after V lost 3 bases and J lost 5 bases. This CDR3 contains 16 residues. CDR3 nucleotides: TGTGCCAGCAGTTTTACAAGACTAGCGGGAAACAATGAGCAGTTCTTC. This sequence encodes CASSFTRLAGNNEQFF.

For this clonotype: The junction and the germline gene differ at one end; a read error may be behind it. This chain links TRBV27 with TRBJ2-1, with D tentatively TRBD1 (7 bases). The CDR3 spans 15 residues. From germline, CDR1 is MNHEY and CDR2 SMNVEV (reference sequence). The CDR3 coding sequence is TGTGCCAGCACCACCCAGGGGGACTCCTACGATGAGCAGTTCTTC. Translated, it gives CASTTQGDSYDEQFF.

This clonotype was observed a handful of times. V is TRBV9 and J is TRBJ2-3; D might be TRBD2 (5 bases). The V and J ends lost 1 base and 0 bases respectively, with 12 bases between them. This CDR3 spans 16 amino acids. CDR1 is SGDLS and CDR2 is YYNGEE in the germline V gene. The CDR3 nucleotides read TGTGCCAGCAGCGTAAACCCCCGGGGAAGCACAGATACGCAGTATTTT. Translating it yields CASSVNPRGSTDTQYF. The full variable domain, its missing parts supplied by reference TRBV9 and TRBJ2-3, is DSGVTQTPKHLITATGQRVTLRCSPRSGDLSVYWYQQSLDQGLQFLIQYYNGEERAKGNILERFSAQQFPDLHSELNLSSLELGDSALYFCASSVNPRGSTDTQYFGPGTRLTVL.

This clonotype was observed many times. The V and J genes are TRBV6-1 and TRBJ1-5, with D unclear. Per the germline V gene, CDR1 is MNHNS and CDR2 is SASEGT. V lost 2 bases and J 7 bases, leaving 12 bases between the germline ends. The CDR3 is 14 residues long. The DNA for the CDR3 is TGTGCCAGCAGTGAAACCAATAGTTGGCAGCCCCAGCATTTT. As protein: CASSETNSWQPQHF.

This clonotype was picked up a small number of times. This chain links TRBV6-1 with TRBJ2-6; D not resolved. This CDR3 has 16 residues. Germline CDR1 reads MNHNS; CDR2 reads SASEGT. Trimming removed 2 bases at V and 2 bases at J, with 10 bases between. Here the CDR3 reads CASSEKVGTGANVLTF. The CDR3 DNA reads as TGTGCCAGCAGTGAAAAAGTGGGAACTGGGGCCAACGTCCTGACTTTC.